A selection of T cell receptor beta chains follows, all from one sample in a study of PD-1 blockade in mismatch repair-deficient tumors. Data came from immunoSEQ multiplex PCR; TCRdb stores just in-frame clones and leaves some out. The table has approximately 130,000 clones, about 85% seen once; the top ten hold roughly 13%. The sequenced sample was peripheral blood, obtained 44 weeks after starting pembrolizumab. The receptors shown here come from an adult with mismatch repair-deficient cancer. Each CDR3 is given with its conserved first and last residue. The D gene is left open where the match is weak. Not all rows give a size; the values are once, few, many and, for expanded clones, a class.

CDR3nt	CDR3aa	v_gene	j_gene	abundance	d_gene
TGTGCCAGCATCAACGGAATTAATGAGCAGTTCTTC	CASINGINEQFF	TRBV28	TRBJ2-1	.	.
TGTGCCAGTAGTATAACTAGAAGACCCTACAATGAGCAGTTCTTC	CASSITRRPYNEQFF	TRBV19	TRBJ2-1	.	.
TGTGCCTGGAGTGGCCCCGGACTACAATACAATGAGCAGTTCTTC	CAWSGPGLQYNEQFF	TRBV30	TRBJ2-1	.	.
TGTGCCAGCAGCGCCGGACAGCCTGAAGCTTTCTTT	CASSAGQPEAFF	TRBV9	TRBJ1-1	.	.
TGTGCCAGCAGCCCAAGACGGGACATACAAGAGACCCAGTACTTC	CASSPRRDIQETQYF	TRBV5-4	TRBJ2-5	.	.
TGCAGCGTTGGGCGCGGGAGTCCCGGGGAGCTGTTTTTT	CSVGRGSPGELFF	TRBV29-1	TRBJ2-2	.	TRBD2
TGTGCCAGTAGTATAGTACCGAGGTGGGGTCAGCCCCAGCATTTT	CASSIVPRWGQPQHF	TRBV19	TRBJ1-5	.	.
TGTGCTAGTGGTTTGTCAGCATCCTACAATGAGCAGTTCTTC	CASGLSASYNEQFF	TRBV12-5	TRBJ2-1	.	.
TGTGCCAGCAGCTTGGGGCTAGCGGGAGTCGTCTACGAGCAGTACTTC	CASSLGLAGVVYEQYF	TRBV5-5	TRBJ2-7	.	TRBD2
TGCGCCAGCAGCCAATTCGGGATCGCAACCTCTGGGGCCAACGTCCTGACTTTC	CASSQFGIATSGANVLTF	TRBV4-1	TRBJ2-6	.	.
TGTGCCAGCAGCGTAAACAGAGGGCCTGGAAACACCATATATTTT	CASSVNRGPGNTIYF	TRBV9	TRBJ1-3	.	.
TGTGCCTGGAGCCTTGTCCAGCGGGGATACAATGAGCAGTTCTTC	CAWSLVQRGYNEQFF	TRBV30	TRBJ2-1	.	TRBD2
TGCAGCGTTGAAGATCTGGGGACAGAGACCTACGAGCAGTACTTC	CSVEDLGTETYEQYF	TRBV29-1	TRBJ2-7	once	TRBD1
TGTGCCAGCAGCCCCGGGACTAGCGGGCCCCTCTACAATGAGCAGTTCTTC	CASSPGTSGPLYNEQFF	TRBV11-2	TRBJ2-1	.	TRBD2
TGTGCCAGCAGTTACGGACAGCCTAGCACAGATACGCAGTATTTT	CASSYGQPSTDTQYF	TRBV6-6	TRBJ2-3	.	.
TGTGCCAGCAGCCCCTCAGACAGGGGGCCAGGTGAGCAGTTCTTC	CASSPSDRGPGEQFF	TRBV5-4	TRBJ2-1	.	TRBD1
TGCGCCAGCAGCTTGGAAGACTCCAGATGGGCCTACGAGCAGTACTTC	CASSLEDSRWAYEQYF	TRBV5-1	TRBJ2-7	.	.
TGTGCCAGCAGCTTAGCGTCAATGTACAATGAGCAGTTCTTC	CASSLASMYNEQFF	TRBV7-2	TRBJ2-1	.	.
TGTGCCAGCAGCGGCTCGCGGGGGGCTGGCTACACCTTC	CASSGSRGAGYTF	TRBV9	TRBJ1-2	.	.
TGTGCCAGCAGCTTCTATGCCGAGCAGTACTTC	CASSFYAEQYF	TRBV7-9	TRBJ2-7	.	.
TGCGCCAGCAGCCCTCCGTTAACTAGCGGGAGCACCGAGCAGTACTTC	CASSPPLTSGSTEQYF	TRBV4-1	TRBJ2-7	.	TRBD2
TGCAGCGTTGAAGTATGGACAGGGCTGATTCGGAACACTGAAGCTTTCTTT	CSVEVWTGLIRNTEAFF	TRBV29-1	TRBJ1-1	.	TRBD1
TGTGCCAGCAGCTCAGGAGCCGGGTACGAGCAGTACTTC	CASSSGAGYEQYF	TRBV9	TRBJ2-7	few	.
TGTGCCAGCAGCCCAGGGGATGGGACTGAAGCTTTCTTT	CASSPGDGTEAFF	TRBV5-6	TRBJ1-1	.	.
TGTGCCAGCAGCGTGGGCCCCACCCGCTACGAGCAGTACTTC	CASSVGPTRYEQYF	TRBV21-1	TRBJ2-7	.	.
TGCGCCAGCAGCCAAGGGAGGGGGAGCTTGTACAATGAGCAGTTCTTC	CASSQGRGSLYNEQFF	TRBV4-1	TRBJ2-1	.	.
TGCGCCAGCAGCTTGGGCGGTTCGGGGGAGCTGTTTTTT	CASSLGGSGELFF	TRBV5-1	TRBJ2-2	once	.
TGTGCCAGCAGTGAAGCACCATCCGGGGGCGAGCAGTACTTC	CASSEAPSGGEQYF	TRBV6-1	TRBJ2-7	.	.
TGCGCCAGCAGCGACAATGGGAGCACAGATACGCAGTATTTT	CASSDNGSTDTQYF	TRBV5-1	TRBJ2-3	.	.
TGTGCCAGCAAGCCCCGACAGGGTAAAGCCCAAGAGACCCAGTACTTC	CASKPRQGKAQETQYF	TRBV6-7	TRBJ2-5	.	TRBD1
TGTGCCTGGAGTGCGGGGGCCAGGGGCAATCAGCCCCAGCATTTT	CAWSAGARGNQPQHF	TRBV30	TRBJ1-5	few	.
TGTGCCAGCAGCTTACGAGAGTCTAGCACAGATACGCAGTATTTT	CASSLRESSTDTQYF	TRBV11-3	TRBJ2-3	.	.
TGTGCCAGCAGCTTAGCTGCGAACTCCTACAATGAGCAGTTCTTC	CASSLAANSYNEQFF	TRBV11-2	TRBJ2-1	.	.
TGTGCCAGCAGCTTAGTGGGGCCCTACACGACAGGGCCTCCCTACGAGCAGTACTTC	CASSLVGPYTTGPPYEQYF	TRBV11-2	TRBJ2-7	.	TRBD1
TGCGCCAGCAGCCGGTCTGTATCGCGAACCGGGACTGAGGCCTACGAGCAGTACTTC	CASSRSVSRTGTEAYEQYF	TRBV4-1	TRBJ2-7	.	.
TGTGCCAGTAGTATCCCTCAGTTAGGGGGCACTGAAGCTTTCTTT	CASSIPQLGGTEAFF	TRBV19	TRBJ1-1	.	.
TGTGCCAGCAGCTTGAGGAACAGGGAGGTTGGCAATCAGCCCCAGCATTTT	CASSLRNREVGNQPQHF	TRBV11-2	TRBJ1-5	.	.
TGTGCCACCAGCAGAGGAGGGTCAGGGGGAAGCTCCTACGAGCAGTACTTC	CATSRGGSGGSSYEQYF	TRBV15	TRBJ2-7	.	TRBD1
TGTGCCAGCAGTCTATTAGGGCTCCACAATGAGCAGTTCTTC	CASSLLGLHNEQFF	TRBV6-5	TRBJ2-1	.	.
TGTGCCAGCAGCTTAGCGGGTGTGGGAGAGACCCAGTACTTC	CASSLAGVGETQYF	TRBV11-2	TRBJ2-5	.	.
TGTGCCAGCAGCTTACCCAGCAGGGCTGGGGCCAACGTCCTGACTTTC	CASSLPSRAGANVLTF	TRBV7-9	TRBJ2-6	.	.
TGCAGCGTTGGACAGCAACCCTCCTACGAGCAGTACTTC	CSVGQQPSYEQYF	TRBV29-1	TRBJ2-7	.	.
TGTGCCAGCAGTTCCACCACCGAAGATACGCAGTATTTT	CASSSTTEDTQYF	TRBV28	TRBJ2-3	.	.
TGCGCCAGCAGCCGTAGCGGGAGTGGCACCGGGGAGCTGTTTTTT	CASSRSGSGTGELFF	TRBV4-1	TRBJ2-2	.	TRBD2
TGTGCCAGCAGCAGGCGCACAGATACGCAGTATTTT	CASSRRTDTQYF	TRBV28	TRBJ2-3	.	.
TGCAGCGTTGTAGAGACAGGGGGTAACTATGGCTACACCTTC	CSVVETGGNYGYTF	TRBV29-1	TRBJ1-2	.	TRBD1
TGCGCCAGCAGCCAAGATTTAGGACAGCGGGATCCAGAAGAGCAGTACTTC	CASSQDLGQRDPEEQYF	TRBV4-3	TRBJ2-7	few	.
TGTGCCAGCAGTCCAAGGTCCAGAGCCTACGAGCAGTACTTC	CASSPRSRAYEQYF	TRBV27	TRBJ2-7	.	.
TGTGCCAGCACTAGTGGTAACACAGATACGCAGTATTTT	CASTSGNTDTQYF	TRBV11-2	TRBJ2-3	.	.
TGTGCCAGCAGAACCCGGGACTCTGTCGATACGCAGTATTTT	CASRTRDSVDTQYF	TRBV9	TRBJ2-3	.	.